The present TCR beta chain was sequenced within a study of T cell clones after liver transplantation (dated by TCRdb to the late 2010s). Regarding the complete study: ITN030ST, the source of the samples, was a randomized trial that attempted immunosuppression withdrawal within 2 years of liver transplantation. After a pre-transplant mixed lymphocyte reaction, TCRbeta sequencing was used to pinpoint donor-reactive T cell clones, which were subsequently tracked in post-transplant blood. As an antigen-independent comparator for donor-reactive sequences, third party-reactive TCRbeta sequences were also identified from pre-transplant MLRs. Three of the eight recipients were HCV-positive; the others were transplanted for non-autoimmune, non-viral indications. Until randomization at 12-24 months post-transplant, subjects were given standard immunosuppression, with no induction therapy. Tolerance was defined as complete immunosuppression withdrawal for at least one year with no rise in liver enzymes beyond twice the upper limit of normal. Blood samples were collected pre-transplant, pre-randomization before withdrawal, and post-randomization after either full withdrawal or failed withdrawal. A cohort of 8 liver transplant recipients was studied, of whom 3 were classified as tolerant and 5 as non-tolerant.

In its sample, this clone was seen once. It has no known antigen specificity. The record has no base qualities; no much larger clone is one base away. Study-level results and caveats: Without allograft tissue specimens, donor-reactive T cells may have migrated into the graft rather than being deleted. The conclusions were preliminary, being limited by small, heterogeneous patient numbers and by non-standardized post-transplant time points. When repertoire turnover was accounted for, significantly reduced detection of donor-reactive sequences was found in 7 of 8 subjects for CD4 and in 8 of 8 subjects for CD8. Donor-reactive sequences decreased more than third party-reactive sequences, which suggests partial antigen-specific deletion that was not related to withdrawal success. Low numbers of available donor cells limited the measurable donor-reactive repertoire in a couple of subjects. In most of the 8 subjects, regardless of tolerance or HCV status, circulating donor-reactive CD4 TCRbeta sequences dropped significantly post-transplant.

High-throughput TCRbeta CDR3 sequencing of frozen genomic DNA was performed by immunoSEQ, with PCR amplification, mapping, bias correction and internal controls included. The paper's data handling went like this. Only productive rearrangements were retained, and each unique TCRbeta sequence was defined by its CDR3 nucleotide sequence together with its V and J gene. A sequence counted as donor-reactive only if the sequence showed at least 5-fold expansion in CFSE-low cells compared with unstimulated pre-transplant cells and had a frequency of at least 0.01%. Minimum frequency thresholds were set for each subject on the basis of the unstimulated sample with the lowest template count, so that a detection power of at least 90% was ensured. Jensen-Shannon divergence between the top 1000 TCRbeta sequences post- versus pre-transplant served as the measure of repertoire turnover. Changes in detection of donor-reactive sequences were assessed with two-sided Fisher's exact tests. TCRdb limited this immuneACCESS table to in-frame rearrangements with V and J called. A share of clones is missing; checked studies link under half to unresolved V genes, and the rest is unexplained. V, J and clone size reflect that table, while D and trimming were determined from the DNA. The sample has approximately 55,000 clones on record, over 65% of them singletons. The leading ten clones occupy 9.5% to 10% of the sample.

Unstimulated PBMCs, after thawing, were stained for CD3, CD4 and CD8 and then FACS-sorted into CD3+CD4+ and CD3+CD8+ populations. All 8 studied subjects were randomized to immunosuppression withdrawal. The Qiagen DNeasy Blood and Tissue Kit was used to isolate genomic DNA. The germline V gene gives CDR1 as SGHTA and CDR2 as FQGNSA. There are 15 amino acids in the CDR3, from cysteine to phenylalanine inclusive. Only CDR3 DNA is held: 45 bases, read in frame from base 1. For this chain, trimming is 5 bases at the V end and 4 bases at the J end, and the number of junction bases without a gene match is 7.

The sequencing used CD4+ T cells from blood, collected 54 months after liver transplant. This clonotype was sampled from a human patient who received a liver transplant. Some T cells seen after a transplant may have their origin in the graft donor. The sequence joins TRBV7-2 to TRBJ2-3, with TRBD1 matching 9 junction bases. The nucleotides read TGTGCCAGCAGCCGCGACAGGGGGGGGGCAGATACGCAGTATTTT. Translated, it reads CASSRDRGGADTQYF. With the portions outside the CDR3 filled from the reference TRBV7-2 and TRBJ2-3 genes, the complete variable region becomes GAGVSQSPSNKVTEKGKDVELRCDPISGHTALYWYRQSLGQGLEFLIYFQGNSAPDKSGLPSDRFSAERTGGSVSTLTIQRTQQEDSAVYLCASSRDRGGADTQYFGPGTRLTVL.